A selection of T cell receptor beta chains follows, all from one sample in a study of shared clonotypes between healthy human individuals. Some clones are missing from TCRdb's copy, which holds only in-frame ones; the method was immunoSEQ multiplex PCR. This table has 780,000 or so clones, approximately 77% appearing once. Specimen: memory CD4+ T cells sorted from blood. These TCRs come from a woman aged 25 to 39 in good health. Each CDR3 is given with its conserved first and last residue. A D gene is named only where the DNA matches it firmly. Clone sizes are given selectively: once, few, many, or a class where the clone is expanded.

J: TRBJ2-1
size: NA
D: NA
V: TRBV28
CDR3: CASSSYAGTSYNEQFF
DNA: TGTGCCAGCAGTTCATATGCGGGGACGTCCTACAATGAGCAGTTCTTC

J: TRBJ1-2
size: few
D: NA
V: TRBV28
CDR3: CASTRDIKIYGYTF
DNA: TGTGCCAGCACCCGGGACATTAAAATCTATGGCTACACCTTC

J: TRBJ2-1
size: NA
D: NA
V: TRBV7-4
CDR3: CASSWGDTINNEQFF
DNA: TGTGCCAGCAGCTGGGGGGACACTATCAACAATGAGCAGTTCTTC

J: TRBJ2-2
size: NA
D: TRBD2
V: TRBV4-2
CDR3: CASSLSLAGGSTGELFF
DNA: TGTGCCAGCAGCCTATCCCTAGCGGGAGGTAGCACCGGGGAGCTGTTTTTT

J: TRBJ1-1
size: NA
D: NA
V: TRBV19
CDR3: CASSILTQNTEAFF
DNA: TGTGCCAGTAGTATTCTTACGCAGAACACTGAAGCTTTCTTT

J: TRBJ2-3
size: NA
D: NA
V: TRBV2
CDR3: CASNSGPSTDTQYF
DNA: TGTGCCAGCAATAGCGGCCCTAGCACAGATACGCAGTATTTT

J: TRBJ2-7
size: NA
D: NA
V: TRBV5-6
CDR3: CASSLAPQTISYEQYF
DNA: TGTGCCAGCAGCTTGGCGCCTCAGACGATTTCCTACGAGCAGTACTTC

J: TRBJ2-7
size: many
D: NA
V: TRBV18
CDR3: CASSANSYEQYF
DNA: TGTGCCAGCTCAGCGAACTCCTACGAGCAGTACTTC

J: TRBJ1-1
size: NA
D: NA
V: TRBV7-8
CDR3: CASSPGREWNTEAFF
DNA: TGTGCCAGCAGCCCCGGGAGGGAATGGAACACTGAAGCTTTCTTT

J: TRBJ2-5
size: few
D: NA
V: TRBV18
CDR3: CASSMAQGQTQYF
DNA: TGTGCCAGCTCCATGGCCCAAGGGCAGACCCAGTACTTC

J: TRBJ2-1
size: once
D: NA
V: TRBV21-1
CDR3: CASSQSRTGGQFF
DNA: TGTGCCAGCAGCCAATCTAGGACAGGAGGGCAGTTCTTC

J: TRBJ2-3
size: NA
D: NA
V: TRBV19
CDR3: CASKYGQDGNTQYF
DNA: TGTGCCAGCAAATATGGCCAGGATGGAAATACGCAGTATTTT

J: TRBJ1-2
size: once
D: TRBD1
V: TRBV29-1
CDR3: CSVGTGAPRGYTF
DNA: TGCAGCGTGGGGACAGGGGCCCCCCGGGGCTACACCTTC

J: TRBJ1-1
size: NA
D: NA
V: TRBV27
CDR3: CASSLSGPRGFGAFF
DNA: TGTGCCAGCAGTTTATCGGGCCCGCGGGGCTTTGGAGCTTTCTTT

J: TRBJ2-4
size: NA
D: NA
V: TRBV11-1
CDR3: CASSLEEPTIQYF
DNA: TGTGCCAGCAGCTTAGAAGAGCCAACCATTCAGTACTTC

J: TRBJ1-2
size: NA
D: TRBD1
V: TRBV5-1
CDR3: CASSWGQEQGGYTF
DNA: TGCGCCAGCAGCTGGGGACAGGAACAAGGTGGCTACACCTTC